These T cell receptor beta chains were read from a single sample in a study of cytomegalovirus exposure and HLA in healthy donors. The table came from immunoSEQ multiplex PCR; TCRdb's copy has only in-frame clones and leaves some out. This table holds 120,000 or so clones, roughly 10% found once. The sequenced material came from PBMCs. The receptors were gathered from a woman aged 18 to 35 in good health and CMV-seropositive. Each CDR3 is given with its conserved first and last residue. The D gene is left open where the match is weak. Size is stated for part of the rows, as once, few or many counts, or as a class when the clone is expanded.

V,J,D,size,CDR3,DNA
TRBV27,TRBJ2-7,TRBD2,few,CASGLSAGGIYEQYF,TGTGCCAGCGGCTTGTCAGCGGGAGGGATCTACGAGCAGTACTTC
TRBV19,TRBJ2-1,TRBD2,NA,CASSEVTSRNEQFF,TGTGCCAGTAGTGAGGTGACTAGCAGAAATGAGCAGTTCTTC
TRBV9,TRBJ1-1,NA,NA,CASSVSRGSEAFF,TGTGCCAGCAGCGTCTCCAGAGGCTCTGAAGCTTTCTTT
TRBV6-1,TRBJ1-5,NA,many,CASSADSGINQPQHF,TGTGCCAGCAGTGCTGACAGTGGGATCAATCAGCCCCAGCATTTT
TRBV29-1,TRBJ2-7,NA,few,CSVEVPGVFSYEQYF,TGCAGCGTTGAAGTACCAGGGGTCTTCTCCTACGAGCAGTACTTC
TRBV7-9,TRBJ1-1,NA,few,CASSPQGRTEAFF,TGTGCCAGCAGCCCGCAGGGAAGAACTGAAGCTTTCTTT
TRBV6-5,TRBJ2-7,TRBD2,few,CASSTGLARYEQYF,TGTGCCAGCAGCACCGGACTAGCTCGCTACGAGCAGTACTTC
TRBV29-1,TRBJ1-2,NA,NA,CSVEGAGGYTF,TGCAGCGTAGAAGGGGCTGGGGGCTACACCTTC
TRBV10-3,TRBJ2-3,TRBD1,few,CAISPSGTGGTDTQYF,TGTGCCATCAGCCCCTCCGGGACAGGGGGGACAGATACGCAGTATTTT
TRBV4-1,TRBJ2-3,TRBD2,few,CASSQISGRFGDTQYF,TGCGCCAGCAGCCAGATTAGCGGGAGGTTCGGAGATACGCAGTATTTT
TRBV18,TRBJ1-1,NA,few,CASSPQSNTEAFF,TGTGCCAGCTCCCCGCAGTCGAACACTGAAGCTTTCTTT
TRBV6-1,TRBJ2-1,TRBD2,NA,CASRGLAWNEQFF,TGTGCCAGCAGGGGACTAGCGTGGAATGAGCAGTTCTTC
TRBV10-1,TRBJ2-7,NA,NA,CASSESETEPYEQYF,TGCGCCAGCAGTGAGTCGGAGACAGAACCCTACGAGCAGTACTTC
TRBV7-9,TRBJ1-4,NA,few,CASSLAGTPSANEKLFF,TGTGCCAGCAGCTTAGCGGGGACACCCTCCGCTAATGAAAAACTGTTTTTT
TRBV30,TRBJ2-7,TRBD1,few,CAWSRDRGEQYF,TGTGCCTGGAGCCGAGACAGGGGCGAGCAGTACTTC
TRBV25-1,TRBJ2-1,NA,few,CASEPRVLSSYNEQFF,TGTGCCAGCGAACCCCGGGTACTTTCCTCCTACAATGAGCAGTTCTTC
TRBV5-1,TRBJ1-1,NA,few,CASSSGLNTEAFF,TGCGCCAGCAGCTCGGGGTTGAACACTGAAGCTTTCTTT
TRBV30,TRBJ1-3,NA,few,CAWSVRGNTIYF,TGTGCCTGGAGTGTTAGAGGAAACACCATATATTTT
TRBV2,TRBJ1-2,NA,few,CASRTNGYYYGYTF,TGTGCCAGCAGAACCAACGGGTATTACTATGGCTACACCTTC
TRBV7-6,TRBJ2-3,NA,NA,CASSPYSGGFVDTQYF,TGTGCCAGCAGCCCATATAGCGGTGGGTTTGTAGATACGCAGTATTTT
TRBV9,TRBJ2-3,NA,few,CASSVEDTQYF,TGTGCCAGCAGCGTGGAGGATACGCAGTATTTT
TRBV11-2,TRBJ2-7,TRBD2,few,CASSPEGLAGYEQYF,TGTGCCAGCAGCCCCGAGGGACTAGCGGGCTACGAGCAGTACTTC
TRBV6-5,TRBJ2-1,TRBD2,NA,CASSHGTSGNNEQFF,TGTGCCAGCAGCCACGGGACTAGCGGAAACAATGAGCAGTTCTTC
TRBV30,TRBJ2-7,TRBD1,NA,CAWSDGDRGYEQYF,TGTGCCTGGAGTGACGGGGACAGGGGTTACGAGCAGTACTTC
TRBV6-6,TRBJ1-1,TRBD1,NA,CASIPTGGGTEAFF,TGTGCCAGCATCCCGACAGGGGGAGGCACTGAAGCTTTCTTT
TRBV29-1,TRBJ2-1,NA,few,CSVEDVQGYFF,TGCAGCGTTGAAGATGTGCAGGGCTATTTCTTC
TRBV2,TRBJ2-1,TRBD2,few,CATRLAGNNEQFF,TGTGCCACCCGACTAGCGGGGAACAATGAGCAGTTCTTC
TRBV25-1,TRBJ1-3,TRBD1,NA,CASSPWTGSSGNTIYF,TGTGCCAGCAGTCCTTGGACAGGAAGCTCTGGAAACACCATATATTTT
TRBV6-4,TRBJ2-7,TRBD1,few,CAIKTGDSYEQYF,TGTGCCATCAAGACAGGGGACTCCTACGAGCAGTACTTC